This T cell receptor beta chain was obtained from a study of T cell responses to AZD1222 COVID-19 vaccine (dated by TCRdb to the early 2020s). About the investigation overall: AZD1222 recipients given second doses at about 4 weeks or at about 12 weeks were pooled, since spike-specific TCR depth and breadth were not found to differ between the two schedules. TCR sequencing was performed for 230 to 250 trial participants, of whom about 210 were given two doses of AZD1222 and 26 were given two doses of MenACWY control vaccine. Enrollment into the trials was organized by age into subgroups of 18-55, 56-69 and 70-plus years, and those subgroups contained about 160, 30 and 59 TCR-sequenced participants, respectively.

The time point tag for this specimen amounts to: baseline before first vaccination. Vaccinee samples were obtained from the UK trials COV001 and COV002, which included a single-blind randomized controlled phase 2/3 trial of AZD1222 (ChAdOx1 nCoV-19) in healthy adults. For TCRbeta chain sequencing, PBMC samples were collected from trial participants at day 0 and at day 28 after the second dose. Study-wide findings and limitations: Only five to seven AZD1222 recipients were SARS-CoV-2 seropositive at baseline, limiting conclusions about previously exposed vaccinees. Nearly half of unique spike-specific TCRs reportedly recognized epitopes outside regions mutated in the B.1.351 and B.1.1.7 variants. The vaccine-associated CD4 TCRs covered the entire spike protein, and the dominant responses fell in regions 160-218 and 743-854. Because no samples from the day 14 peak response were available, repertoires could be characterized only after the peak T cell response. In the small 56-69-year group, the increase in depth fell short of significance, most likely because of low power. Participants were mostly white British and included more females than males, and it was suggested by the authors that clonal diversity may have been underestimated. A significant rise in spike-specific TCR breadth and depth was observed after two AZD1222 doses relative to day 0 and relative to MenACWY recipients.

The cysteine opens and the phenylalanine closes a CDR3 of 14 amino acids. Kept here is only the CDR3 DNA, which spans 42 bases and is read in frame from base 1. As encoded in the germline V gene (reference sequence), CDR1 is LNHDA while CDR2 is SQIVND. Trimming accounts for 6 bases at V and 4 bases at J, while the number of junction bases matched to no gene is 4. On this clone itself: It has no known antigen specificity. Within one base of it there is no much larger clone, and no base qualities were kept.

The CDR3 regions of human TCRbeta chains were subjected to immunosequencing. On the authors' methods: TCRs in the repertoires were matched against a reference library of SARS-CoV-2-specific TCRs that had been generated with the MIRA antigen-specificity platform. Breadth meant the fraction of unique TCRs that were SARS-CoV-2-associated, whereas depth meant the fraction of total T cells that were SARS-CoV-2-associated. Using the MIRA data, each spike-specific TCR was mapped to the spike region that the TCR reacts to and placed in a CD4 or CD8 class. Log10-transformed breadth and depth values were compared by one-way ANOVA with Sidak's multiple comparisons tests. As stored in TCRdb, this immuneACCESS dataset retains in-frame rearrangements with V and J assigned. A fraction of the clones does not appear; measured against another copy, unresolved V genes explain less than half of the discrepancy, and the remainder lacks a known reason. V, J and clone size derive from that table, while D and trimming were established from the DNA sequence. The sample has 55,000 to 70,000 clones on record, more than 70% of them singletons. Less than 9.5% of the sample goes to the ten largest clones.

The sample in question was peripheral blood, obtained on day 0 of AZD1222 vaccination. The sequence was collected from an adult in good health. The sequence links TRBV19 to TRBJ1-3; 9 central nucleotides agree with TRBD1. The CDR3 in this case is CASSGTGRGNTIYF. The sequenced DNA: TGTGCCAGTAGCGGGACAGGGAGAGGAAACACCATATATTTT.